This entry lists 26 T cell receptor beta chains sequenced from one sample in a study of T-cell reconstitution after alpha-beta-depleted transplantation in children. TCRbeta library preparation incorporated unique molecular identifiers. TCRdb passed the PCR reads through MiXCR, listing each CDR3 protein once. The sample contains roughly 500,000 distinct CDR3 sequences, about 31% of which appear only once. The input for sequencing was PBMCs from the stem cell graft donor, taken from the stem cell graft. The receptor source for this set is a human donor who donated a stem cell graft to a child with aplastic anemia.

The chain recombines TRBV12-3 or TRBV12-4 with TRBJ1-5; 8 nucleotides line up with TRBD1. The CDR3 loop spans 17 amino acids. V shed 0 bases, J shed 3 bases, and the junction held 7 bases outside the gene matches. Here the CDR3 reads CASSLASSGGPNQPQHF. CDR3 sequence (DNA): TGTGCCAGCAGTTTAGCGAGTTCAGGGGGCCCCAATCAGCCCCAGCATTTT.

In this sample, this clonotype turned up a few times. CDR3 nucleotide sequence: TGTGCCAGCAGCCAAGAGGCCAGCCTAGTGAACACTGAAGCTTTCTTT. This encodes CASSQEASLVNTEAFF. The V call is TRBV4-2, the J call TRBJ1-1; D not resolved. The germline gives CDR1 LGHNA, CDR2 YNFKEQ. Trimming took off 0 bases at V and 0 bases at J, with 11 bases between the two ends. The CDR3 has 16 amino acids.

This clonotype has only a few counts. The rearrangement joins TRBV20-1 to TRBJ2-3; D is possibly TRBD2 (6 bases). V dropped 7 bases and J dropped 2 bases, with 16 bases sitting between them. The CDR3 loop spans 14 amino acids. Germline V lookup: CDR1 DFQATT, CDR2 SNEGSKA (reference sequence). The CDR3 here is CSGSGRPPTDTQYF. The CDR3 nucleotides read TGCAGTGGCTCGGGGAGGCCGCCCACAGATACGCAGTATTTT.

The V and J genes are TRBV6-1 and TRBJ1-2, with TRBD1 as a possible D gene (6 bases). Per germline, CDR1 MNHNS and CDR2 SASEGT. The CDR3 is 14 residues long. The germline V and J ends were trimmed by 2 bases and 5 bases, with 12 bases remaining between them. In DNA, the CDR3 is TGTGCCAGCAGTGAATATAAGGGGGGATATGGCTACACCTTC. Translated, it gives CASSEYKGGYGYTF.

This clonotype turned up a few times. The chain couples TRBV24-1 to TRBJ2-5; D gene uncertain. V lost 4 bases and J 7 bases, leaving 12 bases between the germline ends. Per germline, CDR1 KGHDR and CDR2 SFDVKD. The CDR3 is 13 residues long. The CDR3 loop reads CATSEAAGSTQYF. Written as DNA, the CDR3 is TGTGCCACCAGTGAGGCGGCCGGATCGACCCAGTACTTC.

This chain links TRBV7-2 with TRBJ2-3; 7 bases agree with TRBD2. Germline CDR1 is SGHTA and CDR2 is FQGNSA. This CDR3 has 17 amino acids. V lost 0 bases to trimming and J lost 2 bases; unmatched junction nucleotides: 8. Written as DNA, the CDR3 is TGTGCCAGCAGCTTAGCGATGTTTAGCGGGCTCACAGATACGCAGTATTTT. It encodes CASSLAMFSGLTDTQYF.

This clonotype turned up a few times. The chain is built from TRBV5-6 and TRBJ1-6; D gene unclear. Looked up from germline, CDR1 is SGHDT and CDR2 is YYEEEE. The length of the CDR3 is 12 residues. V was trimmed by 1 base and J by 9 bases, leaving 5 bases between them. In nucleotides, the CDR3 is TGTGCCAGCAGCTTGTCCGGTTCACCCCTCCACTTT. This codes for CASSLSGSPLHF.

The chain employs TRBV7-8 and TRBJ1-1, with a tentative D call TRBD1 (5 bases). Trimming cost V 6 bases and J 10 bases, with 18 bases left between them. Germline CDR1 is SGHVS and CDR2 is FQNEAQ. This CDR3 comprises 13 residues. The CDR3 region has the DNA TGTGCCAGCAGTAGGGACCCACGGGAGAGAGCTTTCTTT. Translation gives CASSRDPRERAFF.

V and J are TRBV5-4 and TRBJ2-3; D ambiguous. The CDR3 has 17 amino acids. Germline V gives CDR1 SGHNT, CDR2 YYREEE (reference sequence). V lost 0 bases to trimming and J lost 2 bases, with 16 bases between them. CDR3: CASSLEVLGSNTDTQYF. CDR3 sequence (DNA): TGTGCCAGCAGCTTGGAGGTGTTGGGTTCAAACACAGATACGCAGTATTTT.

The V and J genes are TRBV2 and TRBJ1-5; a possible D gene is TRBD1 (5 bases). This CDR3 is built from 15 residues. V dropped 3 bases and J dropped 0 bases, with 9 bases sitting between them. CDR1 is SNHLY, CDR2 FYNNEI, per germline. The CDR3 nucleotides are TGTGCCAGCAGTGATAATAGGGGTAGCAATCAGCCCCAGCATTTT. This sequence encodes CASSDNRGSNQPQHF.

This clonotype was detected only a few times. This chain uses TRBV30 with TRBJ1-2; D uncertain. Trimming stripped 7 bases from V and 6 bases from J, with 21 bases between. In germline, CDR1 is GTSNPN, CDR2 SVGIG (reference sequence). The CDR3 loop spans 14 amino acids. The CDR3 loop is CALGARALEDGYTF. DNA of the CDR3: TGTGCCTTGGGCGCGAGGGCGTTAGAGGATGGCTACACCTTC.

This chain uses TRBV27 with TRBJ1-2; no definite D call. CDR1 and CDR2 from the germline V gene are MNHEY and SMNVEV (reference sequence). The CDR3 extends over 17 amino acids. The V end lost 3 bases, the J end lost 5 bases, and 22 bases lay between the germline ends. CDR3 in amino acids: CASSLYPAQLTLYGYTF. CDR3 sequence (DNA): TGTGCCAGCAGTTTGTACCCGGCCCAGCTCACACTTTATGGCTACACCTTC.

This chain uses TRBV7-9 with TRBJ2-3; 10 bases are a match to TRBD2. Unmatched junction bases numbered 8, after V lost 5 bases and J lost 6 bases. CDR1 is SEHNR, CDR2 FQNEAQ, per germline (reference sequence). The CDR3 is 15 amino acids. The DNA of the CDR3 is TGTGCCAGCAGCCAATCAGCGGGAGGGACGGATACGCAGTATTTT. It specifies CASSQSAGGTDTQYF.

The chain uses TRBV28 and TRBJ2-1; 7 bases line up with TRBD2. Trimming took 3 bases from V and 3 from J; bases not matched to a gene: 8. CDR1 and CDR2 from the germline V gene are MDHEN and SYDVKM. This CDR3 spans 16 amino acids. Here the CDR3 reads CASSFRGRAYYNEQFF. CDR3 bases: TGTGCCAGCAGTTTCCGAGGGAGGGCCTACTACAATGAGCAGTTCTTC.

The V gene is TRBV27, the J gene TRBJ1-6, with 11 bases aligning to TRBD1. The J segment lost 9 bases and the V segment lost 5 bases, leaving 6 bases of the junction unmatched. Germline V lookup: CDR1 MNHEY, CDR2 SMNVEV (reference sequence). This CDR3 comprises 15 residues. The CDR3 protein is CASSPGTGGSSPLHF. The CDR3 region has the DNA TGTGCCAGCAGTCCCGGGACAGGGGGTAGTTCACCCCTCCACTTT.

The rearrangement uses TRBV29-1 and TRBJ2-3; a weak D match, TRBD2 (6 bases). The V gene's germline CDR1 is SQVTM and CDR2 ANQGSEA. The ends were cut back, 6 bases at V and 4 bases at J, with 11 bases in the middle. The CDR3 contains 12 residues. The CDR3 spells CSVSGGADTQYF. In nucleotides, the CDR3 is TGCAGCGTCTCAGGAGGGGCAGATACGCAGTATTTT.

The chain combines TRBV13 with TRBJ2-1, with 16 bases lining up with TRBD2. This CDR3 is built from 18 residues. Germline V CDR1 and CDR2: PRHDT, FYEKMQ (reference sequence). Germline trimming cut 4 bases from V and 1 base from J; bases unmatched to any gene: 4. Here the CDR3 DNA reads TGTGCCAGCAGCTCGGGACTAGCGGGAGGGCCATCCTACAATGAGCAGTTCTTC. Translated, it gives CASSSGLAGGPSYNEQFF. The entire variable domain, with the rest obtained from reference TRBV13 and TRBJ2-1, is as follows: AAGVIQSPRHLIKEKRETATLKCYPIPRHDTVYWYQQGPGQDPQFLISFYEKMQSDKGSIPDRFSAQQFSDYHSELNMSSLELGDSALYFCASSSGLAGGPSYNEQFFGPGTRLTVL.

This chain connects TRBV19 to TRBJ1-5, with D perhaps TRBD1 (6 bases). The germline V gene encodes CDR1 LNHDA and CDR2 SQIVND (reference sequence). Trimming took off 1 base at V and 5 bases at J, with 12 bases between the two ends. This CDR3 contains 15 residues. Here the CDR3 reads CASSIAGQLYQPQHF. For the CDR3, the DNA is TGTGCCAGTAGTATAGCCGGACAGCTTTATCAGCCCCAGCATTTT.

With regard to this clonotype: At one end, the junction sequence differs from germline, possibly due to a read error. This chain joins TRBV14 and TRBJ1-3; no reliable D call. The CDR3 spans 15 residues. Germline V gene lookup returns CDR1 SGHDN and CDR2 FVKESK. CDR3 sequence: CASSQDRHSRNTIYF. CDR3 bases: TGTGCCAGCAGCCAAGATCGACACTCTCGAAACACCATATATTTT.

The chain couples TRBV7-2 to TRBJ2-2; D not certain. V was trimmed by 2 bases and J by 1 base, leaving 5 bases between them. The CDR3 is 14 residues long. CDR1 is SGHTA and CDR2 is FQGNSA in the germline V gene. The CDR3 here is CASSLNGNTGELFF. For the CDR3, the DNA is TGTGCCAGCAGCTTAAACGGGAACACCGGGGAGCTGTTTTTT.

The CDR3 here is CASSVRGRGGYTF. Written as DNA, the CDR3 is TGTGCCAGCAGCGTCCGGGGGAGGGGTGGCTACACCTTC. This chain connects TRBV12-3 or TRBV12-4 to TRBJ1-2; D is possibly TRBD1 (5 bases). This CDR3 spans 13 amino acids. The V and J ends lost 6 bases and 7 bases respectively, with 15 bases between them.

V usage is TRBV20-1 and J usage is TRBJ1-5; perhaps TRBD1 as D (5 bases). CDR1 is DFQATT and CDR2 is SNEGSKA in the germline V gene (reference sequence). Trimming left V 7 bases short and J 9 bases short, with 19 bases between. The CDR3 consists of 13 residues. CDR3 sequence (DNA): TGCAGTGGATCTAGGGGCGTCGATTCGCCCCAGCATTTT. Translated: CSGSRGVDSPQHF.

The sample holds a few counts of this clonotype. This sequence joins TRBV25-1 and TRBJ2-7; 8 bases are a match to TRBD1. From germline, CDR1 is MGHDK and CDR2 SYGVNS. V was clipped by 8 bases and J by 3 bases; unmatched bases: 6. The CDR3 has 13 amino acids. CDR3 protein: CASGAGTGYEQYF. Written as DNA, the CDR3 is TGTGCCAGCGGGGCCGGGACAGGCTACGAGCAGTACTTC.

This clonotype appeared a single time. CDR3 region: CASSVATGYEQYF. The CDR3 DNA reads as TGTGCCAGCAGCGTAGCTACAGGTTACGAGCAGTACTTC. The chain recombines TRBV9 with TRBJ2-7, with TRBD1 as a possible D gene (5 bases). CDR1 and CDR2 (germline): SGDLS, YYNGEE. This CDR3 contains 13 residues. V lost 0 bases and J 4 bases, leaving 8 bases between the germline ends.

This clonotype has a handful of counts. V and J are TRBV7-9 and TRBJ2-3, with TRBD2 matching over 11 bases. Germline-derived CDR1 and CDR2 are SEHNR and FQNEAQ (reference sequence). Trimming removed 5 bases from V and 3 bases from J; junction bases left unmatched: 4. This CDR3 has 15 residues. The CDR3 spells CASSEGLAATDTQYF. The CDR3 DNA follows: TGTGCCAGCAGCGAGGGACTAGCGGCGACAGATACGCAGTATTTT.

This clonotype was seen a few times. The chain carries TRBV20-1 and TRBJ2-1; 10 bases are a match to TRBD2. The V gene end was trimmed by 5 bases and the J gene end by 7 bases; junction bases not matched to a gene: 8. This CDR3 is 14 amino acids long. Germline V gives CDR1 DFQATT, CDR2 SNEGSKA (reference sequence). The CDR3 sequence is CSAFPTSGMNEQFF. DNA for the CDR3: TGCAGTGCTTTTCCCACTAGCGGGATGAATGAGCAGTTCTTC.